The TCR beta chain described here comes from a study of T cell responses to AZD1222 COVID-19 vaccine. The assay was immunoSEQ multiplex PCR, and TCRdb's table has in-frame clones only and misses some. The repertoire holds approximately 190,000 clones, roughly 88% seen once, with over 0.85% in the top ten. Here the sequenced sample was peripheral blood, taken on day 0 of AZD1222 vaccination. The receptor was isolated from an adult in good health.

The CDR3 reads CASGSAGFSSYEQYF. In nucleotides, the CDR3 is TGTGCCTCGGGGTCGGCGGGCTTCAGCTCCTACGAGCAGTACTTC. J is TRBJ2-7 and V is TRBV28; perhaps TRBD2 as D (5 bases). In germline, CDR1 is MDHEN, CDR2 SYDVKM. Trimming stripped 11 bases from V and 0 bases from J, with 20 bases between. The CDR3 loop spans 15 amino acids.